A selection of T cell receptor beta chains follows, all from one sample in a study of control samples from healthy donors and cancer patients. Repertoires were generated with immunoSEQ multiplex PCR, while TCRdb's copy carries only in-frame clones and drops some. The data contain more than 5,500 clones, over 60% of them singletons. The sequencing input was formalin-fixed, paraffin-embedded tissue. These receptors came from a male donor with melanoma. Each CDR3 is given with its conserved first and last residue. D genes are given only for firm matches. A clone size is listed for some rows: how often the clone was seen (once, few, many), or a class if it is expanded.

abundance | j_gene | v_gene | d_gene | CDR3aa | CDR3nt
once | TRBJ2-2 | TRBV24-1 | TRBD2 | CATSEPGLGKAGELFF | TGTGCCACCAGTGAACCGGGACTAGGGAAAGCCGGGGAGCTGTTTTTT
NA | TRBJ2-1 | TRBV3-1/TRBV3-2 | TRBD2 | CASSQEVGRESYNEQFF | TGTGCCAGCAGCCAAGAGGTCGGGCGGGAGTCCTACAATGAGCAGTTCTTC
NA | TRBJ2-3 | TRBV24-1 | TRBD2 | CATSDLRDYSTDTQYF | TGTGCCACCAGTGATTTGCGGGACTACAGCACAGATACGCAGTATTTT
NA | TRBJ2-3 | TRBV5-1 | NA | CASSLGRVADTQYF | TGCGCCAGCAGCTTGGGGAGGGTCGCAGATACGCAGTATTTT
NA | TRBJ1-5 | TRBV28 | NA | CASSLEGQKPQHF | TGTGCCAGCAGTTTAGAGGGGCAAAAGCCCCAGCATTTT
NA | TRBJ2-1 | TRBV2 | TRBD2 | CARRMKAGLAGGRQFF | TGTGCCAGGAGAATGAAGGCGGGACTAGCGGGAGGTCGGCAGTTCTTC
NA | TRBJ2-1 | TRBV6-4 | TRBD2 | CASSHLGGSNDEQFF | TGTGCCAGCAGTCACTTAGGCGGGAGTAATGATGAGCAGTTCTTC
NA | TRBJ1-6 | TRBV14 | NA | CASSPALGRFHNSPLHF | TGTGCCAGCAGCCCCGCGCTCGGCAGGTTTCATAATTCACCCCTCCACTTT
NA | TRBJ1-5 | TRBV28 | NA | CASSLQGVVSNQPQHF | TGTGCCAGCAGTTTGCAGGGCGTGGTTAGCAATCAGCCCCAGCATTTT
NA | TRBJ2-1 | TRBV7-3 | TRBD2 | CASSGTSGRDNEQFF | TGTGCCAGCAGCGGTACTAGCGGGAGGGACAATGAGCAGTTCTTC
NA | TRBJ2-3 | TRBV7-8 | TRBD2 | CASSLRRTSGTDTQYF | TGTGCCAGCAGCTTAAGGAGGACTAGCGGCACAGATACGCAGTATTTT
NA | TRBJ1-4 | TRBV19 | NA | CASSIGVATNEKLFF | TGTGCCAGTAGTATTGGGGTTGCAACTAATGAAAAACTGTTTTTT
once | TRBJ2-3 | TRBV6-6 | NA | CASSYGDTSTDTQYF | TGTGCCAGCAGTTACGGCGATACTTCCACAGATACGCAGTATTTT
NA | TRBJ1-5 | TRBV11-2 | NA | CASSRLSNQPQHF | TGTGCCAGCAGCCGACTTAGCAATCAGCCCCAGCATTTT
few | TRBJ2-1 | TRBV18 | NA | CASSPPAQNLYEQFF | TGTGCCAGCTCACCACCTGCGCAGAATCTATATGAGCAGTTCTTC
NA | TRBJ2-5 | TRBV18 | TRBD2 | CASSPPMAGGETQYF | TGTGCCAGCTCACCACCAATGGCGGGAGGGGAGACCCAGTACTTC
NA | TRBJ2-5 | TRBV12-2 | NA | CASRLVSDEGTQYF | TGTGCAAGTCGCTTAGTTTCGGACGAGGGGACCCAGTACTTC
NA | TRBJ1-1 | TRBV12-3/TRBV12-4 | NA | CASSKSREAFF | TGTGCCAGCAGTAAGAGCCGTGAAGCTTTCTTT
NA | TRBJ2-7 | TRBV5-1 | TRBD1 | CASSLLPGQGSSYEQYF | TGCGCCAGCAGCTTGTTACCGGGACAGGGAAGCTCCTACGAGCAGTACTTT
NA | TRBJ2-6 | TRBV28 | NA | CASSFWSGRSGANVLTF | TGTGCCAGCAGTTTTTGGTCAGGCCGCTCTGGGGCCAACGTCCTGACTTTC
NA | TRBJ2-2 | TRBV9 | TRBD2 | CASSVGPPGLAGGRFTGELFF | TGTGCCAGCAGCGTAGGGCCACCTGGACTAGCGGGAGGAAGGTTCACCGGGGAGCTGTTTTTT
once | TRBJ2-2 | TRBV24-1 | NA | CATSDLRAEGGRELFF | TGTGCCACCAGTGATTTGCGGGCGGAGGGTGGCAGGGAGCTGTTTTTT
few | TRBJ1-4 | TRBV28 | NA | CASSHFRGATNEKLFF | TGTGCCAGCAGCCACTTTCGGGGTGCAACTAATGAAAAACTGTTTTTT
NA | TRBJ2-7 | TRBV9 | TRBD2 | CASSKTSGSLEQYF | TGTGCCAGCAGCAAGACTAGCGGGAGCCTCGAGCAGTACTTC
once | TRBJ2-5 | TRBV24-1 | TRBD1 | CATSDLRQGGETQYF | TGTGCCACCAGTGATTTGCGACAGGGGGGAGAGACCCAGTACTTC
NA | TRBJ1-4 | TRBV15 | NA | CATSRGGREGEKLFF | TGTGCCACCAGCAGAGGGGGACGGGAAGGTGAAAAACTGTTTTTT
NA | TRBJ2-7 | TRBV15 | TRBD1 | CATSRDLRQGLYDEQYF | TGTGCCACCAGCAGAGATCTCCGACAGGGCCTTTATGACGAGCAGTACTTC
NA | TRBJ2-2 | TRBV9 | NA | CASSPGSRPNTGELFF | TGTGCCAGCAGCCCCGGGTCAAGGCCGAACACCGGGGAGCTGTTTTTT
NA | TRBJ2-5 | TRBV27 | TRBD2 | CASSFRAASGSQETQYF | TGTGCCAGCAGTTTTCGCGCGGCTAGCGGGAGCCAAGAGACCCAGTACTTC
NA | TRBJ2-1 | TRBV19 | TRBD2 | CASSLIAGGYVEQFF | TGTGCCAGTAGTTTGATAGCGGGAGGGTATGTTGAGCAGTTCTTC
NA | TRBJ2-1 | TRBV28 | TRBD2 | CASRPLAGGYNEQFF | TGTGCCAGCAGACCACTAGCGGGAGGGTACAATGAGCAGTTCTTC
NA | TRBJ2-3 | TRBV28 | TRBD2 | CASRTRAGGTDTQYF | TGTGCCAGCAGGACCCGGGCGGGAGGTACAGATACGCAGTATTTT
NA | TRBJ2-2 | TRBV20-1 | TRBD1 | CSASRQGPNTGELFF | TGCAGTGCTAGTCGACAGGGGCCGAACACCGGGGAGCTGTTTTTT